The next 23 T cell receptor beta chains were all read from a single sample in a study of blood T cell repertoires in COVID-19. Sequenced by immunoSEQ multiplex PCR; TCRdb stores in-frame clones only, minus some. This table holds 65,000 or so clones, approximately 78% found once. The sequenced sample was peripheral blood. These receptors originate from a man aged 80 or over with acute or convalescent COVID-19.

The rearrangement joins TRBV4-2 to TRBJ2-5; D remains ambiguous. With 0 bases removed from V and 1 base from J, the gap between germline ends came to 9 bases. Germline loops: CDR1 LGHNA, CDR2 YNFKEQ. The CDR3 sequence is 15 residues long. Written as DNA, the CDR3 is TGTGCCAGCAGCCAAGATACGAGACTCCAAGAGACCCAGTACTTC. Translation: CASSQDTRLQETQYF.

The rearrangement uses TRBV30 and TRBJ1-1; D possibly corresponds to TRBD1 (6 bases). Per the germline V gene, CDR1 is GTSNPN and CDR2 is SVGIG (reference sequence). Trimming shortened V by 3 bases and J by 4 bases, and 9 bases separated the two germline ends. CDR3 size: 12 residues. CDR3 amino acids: CAWRSQGTEAFF. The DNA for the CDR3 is TGTGCCTGGAGGTCACAGGGCACTGAAGCTTTCTTT. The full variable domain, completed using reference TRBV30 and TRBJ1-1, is SQTIHQWPATLVQPVGSPLSLECTVEGTSNPNLYWYRQAAGRGLQLLFYSVGIGQISSEVPQNLSASRPQDRQFILSSKKLLLSDSGFYLCAWRSQGTEAFFGQGTRLTVV.

Here the CDR3 reads CASSLDRSRAEAFF. CDR3 DNA sequence: TGTGCCAGTAGTCTTGACAGGTCTCGAGCTGAAGCTTTCTTT. The chain couples TRBV19 to TRBJ1-1, with D perhaps TRBD1 (6 bases). Germline assignment: CDR1 LNHDA and CDR2 SQIVND (reference sequence). The CDR3 sequence is 14 residues long. The V gene lost 5 bases and the J gene lost 6 bases, with 16 bases spanning the gap.

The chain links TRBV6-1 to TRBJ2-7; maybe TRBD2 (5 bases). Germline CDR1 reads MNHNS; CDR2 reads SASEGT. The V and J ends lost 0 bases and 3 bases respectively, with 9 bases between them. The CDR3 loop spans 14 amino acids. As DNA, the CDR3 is TGTGCCAGCAGTGAAGCCCTAGCCCACTACGAGCAGTACTTC. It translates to CASSEALAHYEQYF.

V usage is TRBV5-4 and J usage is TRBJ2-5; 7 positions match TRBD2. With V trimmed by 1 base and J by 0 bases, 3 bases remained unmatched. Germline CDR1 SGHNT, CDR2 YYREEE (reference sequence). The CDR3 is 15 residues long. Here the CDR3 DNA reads TGTGCCAGCAGCTTGCAGGCGGGGGACCAAGAGACCCAGTACTTC. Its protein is CASSLQAGDQETQYF.

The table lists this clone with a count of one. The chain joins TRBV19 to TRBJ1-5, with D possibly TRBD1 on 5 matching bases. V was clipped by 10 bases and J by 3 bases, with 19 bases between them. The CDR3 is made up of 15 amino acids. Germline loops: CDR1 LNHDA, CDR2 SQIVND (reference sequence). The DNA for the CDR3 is TGTGCCACCCGGGGGAGGGGTTCGAACAATCAGCCCCAGCATTTT. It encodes CATRGRGSNNQPQHF.

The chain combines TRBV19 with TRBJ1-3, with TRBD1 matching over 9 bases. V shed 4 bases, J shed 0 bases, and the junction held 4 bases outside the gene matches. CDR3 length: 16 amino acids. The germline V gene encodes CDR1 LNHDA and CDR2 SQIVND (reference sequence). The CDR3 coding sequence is TGTGCCAGTAGTAGGGACAGGGCCCACTCTGGAAACACCATATATTTT. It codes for CASSRDRAHSGNTIYF.

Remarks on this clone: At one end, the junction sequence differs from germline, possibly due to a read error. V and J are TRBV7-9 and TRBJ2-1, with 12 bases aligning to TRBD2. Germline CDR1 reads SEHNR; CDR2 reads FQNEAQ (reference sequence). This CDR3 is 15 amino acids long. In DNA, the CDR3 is TGTGCCAGCAGCCTAGCGGGGGGGCCCCCCAATGAGCAGTTCTTC. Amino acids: CASSLAGGPPNEQFF.

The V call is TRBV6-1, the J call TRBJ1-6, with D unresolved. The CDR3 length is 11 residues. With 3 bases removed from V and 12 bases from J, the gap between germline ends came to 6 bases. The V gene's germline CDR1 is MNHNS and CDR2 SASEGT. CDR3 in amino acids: CASSDQKPLHF. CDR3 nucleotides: TGTGCCAGCAGTGACCAGAAACCCCTCCACTTT.

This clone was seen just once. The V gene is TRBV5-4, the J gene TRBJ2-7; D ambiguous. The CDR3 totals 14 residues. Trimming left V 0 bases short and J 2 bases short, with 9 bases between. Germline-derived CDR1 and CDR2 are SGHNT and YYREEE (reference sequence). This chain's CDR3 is CASSLGGRPYEQYF. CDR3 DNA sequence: TGTGCCAGCAGCTTGGGAGGCAGACCCTACGAGCAGTACTTC.

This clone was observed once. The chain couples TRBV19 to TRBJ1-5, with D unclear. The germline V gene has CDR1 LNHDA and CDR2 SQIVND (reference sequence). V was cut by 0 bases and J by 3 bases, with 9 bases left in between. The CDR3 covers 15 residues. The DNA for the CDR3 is TGTGCCAGTAGTATAGATCCAGTCCTCAATCAGCCCCAGCATTTT. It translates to CASSIDPVLNQPQHF.

The CDR3: CASSAGVRTEAFF. The CDR3 nucleotides are TGTGCCAGCAGCGCGGGGGTAAGGACTGAAGCTTTCTTT. The chain links TRBV9 to TRBJ1-1; maybe TRBD1 (5 bases). V lost 3 bases, J lost 5 bases, and 11 bases lay in between. This CDR3 is built from 13 residues. Germline V gene lookup returns CDR1 SGDLS and CDR2 YYNGEE.

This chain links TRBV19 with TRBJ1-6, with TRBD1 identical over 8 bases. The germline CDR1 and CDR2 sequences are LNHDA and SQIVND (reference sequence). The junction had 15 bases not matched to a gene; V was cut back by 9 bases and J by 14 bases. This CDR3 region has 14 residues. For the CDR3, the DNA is TGTGCCAGCCAGTCCGGGGGACAGGCCCCCTCCCTCCACTTT. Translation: CASQSGGQAPSLHF.

The CDR3 here is CANKLTSGLYGYTF. The CDR3 DNA sequence: TGTGCCAACAAACTTACATCAGGGCTCTATGGCTACACCTTC. The V gene is TRBV19, the J gene TRBJ1-2; D is possibly TRBD1 (5 bases). From germline, CDR1 is LNHDA and CDR2 SQIVND (reference sequence). Trimming removed 10 bases at V and 4 bases at J, with 19 bases between. The CDR3 runs 14 residues.

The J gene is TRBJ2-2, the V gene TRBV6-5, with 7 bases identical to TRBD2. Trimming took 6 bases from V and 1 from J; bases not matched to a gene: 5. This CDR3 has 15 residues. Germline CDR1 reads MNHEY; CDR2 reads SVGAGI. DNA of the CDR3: TGTGCCAGCAGCCACGAGCGGGGGAACACCGGGGAGCTGTTTTTT. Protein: CASSHERGNTGELFF.

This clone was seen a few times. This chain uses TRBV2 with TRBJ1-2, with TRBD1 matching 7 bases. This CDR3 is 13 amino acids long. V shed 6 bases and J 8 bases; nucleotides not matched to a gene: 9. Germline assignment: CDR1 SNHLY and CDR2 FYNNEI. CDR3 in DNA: TGTGCCAGCAGCCTAATTGACAGGGCGGGCTACACCTTC. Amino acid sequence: CASSLIDRAGYTF.

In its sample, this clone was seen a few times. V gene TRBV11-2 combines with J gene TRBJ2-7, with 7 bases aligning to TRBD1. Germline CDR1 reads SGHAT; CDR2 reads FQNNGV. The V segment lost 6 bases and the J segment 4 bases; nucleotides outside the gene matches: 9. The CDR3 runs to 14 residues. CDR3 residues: CASRVGTAGYEQYF. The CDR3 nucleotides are TGTGCCAGCAGAGTCGGGACAGCCGGTTACGAGCAGTACTTC.

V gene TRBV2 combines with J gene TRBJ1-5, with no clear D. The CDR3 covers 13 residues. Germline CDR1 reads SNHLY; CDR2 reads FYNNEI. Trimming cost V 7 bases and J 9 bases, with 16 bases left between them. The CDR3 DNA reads TGTGCCAGCAAGGAGGAAGGAGGGCGGCCCCAGCATTTT. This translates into CASKEEGGRPQHF. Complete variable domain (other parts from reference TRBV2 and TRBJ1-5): EPEVTQTPSHQVTQMGQEVILRCVPISNHLYFYWYRQILGQKVEFLVSFYNNEISEKSEIFDDQFSVERPDGSNFTLKIRSTKLEDSAMYFCASKEEGGRPQHFGDGTRLSIL.

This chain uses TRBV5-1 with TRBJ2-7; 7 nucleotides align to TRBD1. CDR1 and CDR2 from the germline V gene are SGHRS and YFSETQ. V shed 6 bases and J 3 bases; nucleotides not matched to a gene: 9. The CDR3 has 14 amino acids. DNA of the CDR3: TGCGCCAGCAAGAATCCGGGACAGCGCTACGAGCAGTACTTC. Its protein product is CASKNPGQRYEQYF.

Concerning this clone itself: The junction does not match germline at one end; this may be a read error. CDR3 sequence (DNA): TGTGCCAGCAGTTTGGGAATCGGGACAGGGCTGAATGAAGCTTTCTTT. Protein sequence: CASSLGIGTGLNEAFF. The chain is built from TRBV5-5 and TRBJ1-1; TRBD1 aligns across 9 bases. The CDR3 has 16 residues. Per germline, CDR1 SGHKS and CDR2 YYEKEE (reference sequence).

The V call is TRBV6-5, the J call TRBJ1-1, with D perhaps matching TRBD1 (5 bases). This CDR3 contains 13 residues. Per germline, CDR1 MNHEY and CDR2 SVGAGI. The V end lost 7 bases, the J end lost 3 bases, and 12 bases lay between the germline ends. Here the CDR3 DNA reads TGTGCCAGCACCCTTAAGGGGTACACTGAAGCTTTCTTT. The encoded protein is CASTLKGYTEAFF.

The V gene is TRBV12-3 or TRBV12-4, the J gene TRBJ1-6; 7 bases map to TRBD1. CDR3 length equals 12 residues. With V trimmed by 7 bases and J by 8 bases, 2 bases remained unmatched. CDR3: CASTQGDSPLHF. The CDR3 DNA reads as TGTGCCAGCACTCAGGGGGATTCACCCCTCCACTTT.

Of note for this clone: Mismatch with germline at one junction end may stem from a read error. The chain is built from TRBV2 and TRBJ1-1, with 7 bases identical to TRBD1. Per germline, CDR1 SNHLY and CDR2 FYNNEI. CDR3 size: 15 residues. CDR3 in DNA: TGTGCCAGCAGGGAAGACGGGACAGCGAACACTGAAGCTTTCTTT. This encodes CASREDGTANTEAFF.